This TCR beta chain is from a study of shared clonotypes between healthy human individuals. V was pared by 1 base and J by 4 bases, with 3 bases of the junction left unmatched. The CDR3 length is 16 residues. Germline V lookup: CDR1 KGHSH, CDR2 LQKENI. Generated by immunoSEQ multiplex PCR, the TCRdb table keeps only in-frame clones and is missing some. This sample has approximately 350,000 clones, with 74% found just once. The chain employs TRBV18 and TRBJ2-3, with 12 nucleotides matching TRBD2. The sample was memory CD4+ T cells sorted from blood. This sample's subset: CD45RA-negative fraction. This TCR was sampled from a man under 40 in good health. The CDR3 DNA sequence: TGTGCCAGCTCACCACGGCGACTAGCGGGAGCAGATACGCAGTATTTT. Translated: CASSPRRLAGADTQYF.